These 28 T cell receptor beta chains share one sample of origin, sequenced in a study of CD8+CD57+ T cells in acquired aplastic anemia. It was genomic DNA that served as the template for profiling TCR beta VDJ and CDR3. In TCRdb, the reads were re-called with MiXCR into one record per CDR3 protein. The repertoire consists of around 170,000 distinct CDR3 sequences, with around half occurring once and the leading ten covering roughly 3.5%. Selection for sequencing was limited to patients who had shown CD8+CD57+ cell expansion by flow cytometry. The sequencing input was sorted CD4+, CD8+, or CD8+CD57+ T cells (not recorded which) from PBMCs. Receptor source: a human donor with aplastic anemia.

This rearrangement joins TRBV19 to TRBJ1-4; D remains ambiguous. V was clipped by 6 bases and J by 3 bases, with 11 bases between them. The germline gives CDR1 LNHDA, CDR2 SQIVND (reference sequence). The CDR3 loop spans 14 amino acids. As DNA, the CDR3 is TGTGCCAGTAGGCAGAGAGGGCCTAATGAAAAACTGTTTTTT. Encoded protein: CASRQRGPNEKLFF.

This clonotype turned up a few times. Possible read error: a much larger clone is one base away. The V and J genes are TRBV10-3 and TRBJ2-7, with 8 bases aligning to TRBD1. The CDR3 contains 17 residues. In germline, CDR1 is ENHRY, CDR2 SYGVKD. With V trimmed by 10 bases and J by 3 bases, 20 bases remained unmatched. CDR3 residues: CASGWSKGQASFYEQYF. The DNA of the CDR3 is TGTGCCAGCGGGTGGAGCAAGGGACAGGCTTCCTTCTACGAGCAGTACTTC.

Notes on this clonotype: One junction end does not reproduce the germline sequence, and a read error may be involved. The rearrangement uses TRBV19 and TRBJ1-4, with a tentative D call TRBD1 (6 bases). CDR1 is LNHDA and CDR2 is SQIVND in the germline V gene (reference sequence). The CDR3 has 15 amino acids. The CDR3 bases are TGTGCCAGTGGGGCCACAGGGTTAACTAATGAAAGACTGTTTTTT. The encoded protein is CASGATGLTNERLFF.

The chain recombines TRBV24-1 with TRBJ1-1; 9 nucleotides agree with TRBD1. In germline, CDR1 is KGHDR, CDR2 SFDVKD. J gave up 3 bases and V 4 bases, and 5 bases lay outside the gene matches. The CDR3 sequence is 15 residues long. In DNA, the CDR3 is TGTGCCACCAGTGACCAGGACAGGGGTCACACTGAAGCTTTCTTT. This gives the protein CATSDQDRGHTEAFF.

This clonotype was recorded many times. This chain links TRBV7-8 with TRBJ2-5; TRBD1 aligns across 9 bases. The germline V gene encodes CDR1 SGHVS and CDR2 FQNEAQ. The CDR3 is 14 amino acids. The V gene end was trimmed by 5 bases and the J gene end by 5 bases; junction bases not matched to a gene: 6. The CDR3 DNA follows: TGTGCCAGCAGCCCCCGGGACAGGGCGGAGACCCAGTACTTC. Protein: CASSPRDRAETQYF. Full variable domain (rest looked up from reference TRBV7-8 and TRBJ2-5): GAGVSQSPRYKVAKRGQDVALRCDPISGHVSLFWYQQALGQGPEFLTYFQNEAQLDKSGLPSDRFFAERPEGSVSTLKIQRTQQEDSAVYLCASSPRDRAETQYFGPGTRLLVL.

This clonotype was seen repeatedly, ten times or more. The chain employs TRBV19 and TRBJ1-1; unclear D gene. The germline V gene encodes CDR1 LNHDA and CDR2 SQIVND (reference sequence). Trimming cost V 7 bases and J 1 base, with 10 bases left between them. There are 13 residues in the CDR3. The CDR3 sequence is CASKGQSNTEAFF. In DNA, the CDR3 is TGTGCCAGTAAAGGCCAATCGAACACTGAAGCTTTCTTT.

Many counts were recorded for this clonotype. The chain links TRBV6-4 to TRBJ2-7; D is perhaps TRBD1 (6 bases). The CDR3 sequence is 13 residues long. V was trimmed by 9 bases and J by 0 bases, leaving 12 bases between them. The germline CDR1 and CDR2 sequences are MRHNA and SNTAGT. CDR3: CARPVQGSYEQYV. CDR3 nucleotide sequence: TGTGCCAGACCGGTACAGGGCTCCTACGAGCAGTACGTC.

The table lists this clonotype with many counts. This sequence joins TRBV12-3 or TRBV12-4 and TRBJ1-1, with a possible D match to TRBD1 (5 bases). Between the trimmed V and J ends, which lost 4 bases and 6 bases, there was a span of 9 bases. The CDR3 sequence is 12 residues long. The CDR3 nucleotides are TGTGCCAGCAGTTCCGGGGGGGCTGAAGCTTTCTTT. Its translation: CASSSGGAEAFF.

This clonotype was recorded at least ten times. J is TRBJ2-3 and V is TRBV6-5, with 10 nucleotides matching TRBD2. Trimming at V came to 4 bases and at J to 11 bases, leaving 9 bases not matched to a gene. Germline V gene sequence: CDR1 MNHEY, CDR2 SVGAGI. The CDR3 length is 14 residues. The CDR3 DNA sequence: TGTGCCAGCAGTTGGGTTAGCGGGGGGCCGAGGCAGTATTTT. Translating gives CASSWVSGGPRQYF.

The rearrangement joins TRBV19 to TRBJ2-7; TRBD2 matches 10 bases. This CDR3 is built from 14 residues. Germline CDR1 and CDR2: LNHDA and SQIVND (reference sequence). The V segment lost 5 bases and the J segment 4 bases; nucleotides outside the gene matches: 5. CDR3 protein: CASSPGLALYEQYF. DNA of the CDR3: TGTGCCAGTAGTCCGGGACTAGCGCTGTACGAGCAGTACTTC.

On this clonotype: A junction boundary mismatches the germline segment, possibly from a read error. The genes are TRBV5-1 and TRBJ1-2, with D possibly being TRBD1 (6 bases). The CDR3 contains 13 residues. Germline V gives CDR1 SGHRS, CDR2 YFSETQ. The CDR3 region is CASSQGGDYGYIF. The CDR3 DNA reads TGCGCCAGCAGCCAAGGGGGGGATTATGGCTACATCTTC.

This clonotype was picked up many times. The V gene is TRBV24-1, the J gene TRBJ2-2; the D is unclear. This CDR3 spans 14 amino acids. CDR1 and CDR2 (germline): KGHDR, SFDVKD. The V and J ends lost 4 bases and 6 bases respectively, with 11 bases between them. The CDR3 bases are TGTGCCACCAGTGAACCGGACGGCTCCGGGGAGCTGTTTTTT. Translated: CATSEPDGSGELFF.

The chain employs TRBV12-3 or TRBV12-4 and TRBJ2-5, with D uncertain. Trimming pared 3 bases from V and 0 bases from J, leaving 14 bases between. The CDR3 is 16 residues long. Here the CDR3 DNA reads TGTGCCAGCAGTTTCCCCCAAGACACGGACCAAGAGACCCAGTACTTC. As protein: CASSFPQDTDQETQYF.

This clonotype was picked up a small number of times. The CDR3 loop is CASRWTGDGNTIYF. The DNA of the CDR3 is TGTGCCAGCAGGTGGACAGGGGACGGAAACACCATATATTTT. V usage is TRBV2 and J usage is TRBJ1-3; 9 positions match TRBD1. J was trimmed by 4 bases and V by 6 bases; bases with no gene match: 4. From germline, CDR1 is SNHLY and CDR2 FYNNEI. CDR3 size: 14 residues.

The chain is built from TRBV7-9 and TRBJ2-3; D not resolved. The CDR3 length is 14 residues. Trimming removed 8 bases from V and 4 bases from J, with 16 bases in between. From germline, CDR1 is SEHNR and CDR2 FQNEAQ (reference sequence). In nucleotides, the CDR3 is TGTGCCAGCCGACACGTACCGAACGCAGATACGCAGTATTTT. Translation gives CASRHVPNADTQYF. The whole variable domain, remainder taken from reference TRBV7-9 and TRBJ2-3, is DTGVSQNPRHKITKRGQNVTFRCDPISEHNRLYWYRQTLGQGPEFLTYFQNEAQLEKSRLLSDRFSAERPKGSFSTLEIQRTEQGDSAMYLCASRHVPNADTQYFGPGTRLTVL.

DNA for the CDR3: TGTGCCAGCAGCTTGATGCAGGGGGCAAGTGGCTACACCTTC. This codes for CASSLMQGASGYTF. The chain combines TRBV5-5 with TRBJ1-2, with 8 positions matching TRBD1. The length of the CDR3 is 14 residues. V lost 1 base, J lost 7 bases, and 6 bases stayed unmatched. CDR1 SGHKS and CDR2 YYEKEE come from the germline V gene (reference sequence).

This clonotype has a count of ten or more. The J gene is TRBJ1-1, the V gene TRBV7-6; tentatively, D is TRBD1 (5 bases). This CDR3 comprises 14 residues. V lost 3 bases and J lost 4, with 12 bases in between. Per the germline V gene, CDR1 is SGHVS and CDR2 is FNYEAQ. The DNA for the CDR3 is TGTGCCAGCAGCTTTGGCAGGGCGGGCACTGAAGCTTTCTTT. This codes for CASSFGRAGTEAFF.

The genes are TRBV19 and TRBJ2-7; 11 nucleotides align to TRBD2. In germline, CDR1 is LNHDA, CDR2 SQIVND (reference sequence). This CDR3 is built from 13 residues. The ends lost 5 bases at V and 5 bases at J; junction bases unmatched: 2. The CDR3 reads CASSLGLADEQYF. DNA of the CDR3: TGTGCCAGTAGTTTGGGACTAGCGGACGAGCAGTACTTC.

The rearrangement joins TRBV6-1 to TRBJ2-1, with unresolved D. The V gene's germline CDR1 is MNHNS and CDR2 SASEGT. V lost 5 bases to trimming and J lost 5 bases, with 22 bases between them. CDR3 size: 17 residues. The CDR3 spells CASSHREGPWPNNEQFF. The CDR3, as DNA: TGTGCCAGCAGTCATAGGGAAGGCCCCTGGCCTAACAATGAGCAGTTCTTC.

With respect to this clonotype: A read error may explain this, as a much larger clone is one base away. The chain uses TRBV11-2 and TRBJ1-1; a possible D gene is TRBD1 (5 bases). The CDR3 spans 14 residues. The germline V gene encodes CDR1 SGHAT and CDR2 FQNNGV. In nucleotides, the CDR3 is TGTGCCAGCAGCTTAGATCTACCGGGGACTGAAGCTTCCTTT. Its translation: CASSLDLPGTEASF.

Note on this clonotype: This CDR3 is missing its conserved last phenylalanine or tryptophan, likely due to a read error. J is TRBJ2-7 and V is TRBV10-3; 7 bases agree with TRBD1. CDR3 size: 12 residues. The germline CDR1 and CDR2 sequences are ENHRY and SYGVKD. The ends lost 10 bases at V and 4 bases at J; junction bases unmatched: 7. The CDR3 DNA reads as TGTGCCACCAGCCGGACAGGTTACGAGCAGTACGCC. Protein sequence: CATSRTGYEQYA.

The chain joins TRBV10-2 to TRBJ2-7; maybe TRBD2 (6 bases). The germline CDR1 and CDR2 sequences are WSHSY and SAAADI. With 10 bases removed from V and 0 bases from J, the gap between germline ends came to 16 bases. This CDR3 comprises 14 residues. The CDR3 loop reads CATKIGGASYEQYF. Here the CDR3 DNA reads TGCGCCACCAAGATAGGAGGGGCCTCCTACGAGCAGTACTTC.

Ten or more counts support this clonotype. The chain is built from TRBV11-1 and TRBJ2-5, with D possibly TRBD2 on 6 matching bases. The V end was cut by 5 bases, the J end by 7 bases, with 14 bases between. In germline, CDR1 is SGHAT, CDR2 FQDESV (reference sequence). CDR3 length: 13 amino acids. The CDR3 nucleotides are TGTGCCAGCAGCCCCGGAGGGCAGGGGACCCAGTACTTC. The encoded protein is CASSPGGQGTQYF.

This clonotype was recorded a few times. The chain is built from TRBV6-2 or TRBV6-3 and TRBJ2-3; 8 bases are shared with TRBD1. Germline lookup yields CDR1 MNHEY and CDR2 SVGEGT. J lost 2 bases, V lost 0 bases, and 10 bases had no gene match. CDR3 length: 18 residues. CDR3 protein: CASSYSYRGTSPTDTQYF. The CDR3 DNA reads as TGTGCCAGCAGTTACTCTTACAGGGGGACCTCACCCACAGATACGCAGTATTTT.

This clonotype has at least ten counts. V gene TRBV20-1 combines with J gene TRBJ2-3; D is possibly TRBD2 (5 bases). CDR1 DFQATT and CDR2 SNEGSKA come from the germline V gene (reference sequence). The ends were cut back, 1 base at V and 5 bases at J, with 13 bases in the middle. CDR3 size: 14 residues. CDR3 coding DNA: TGCAGTGCTAGAGTGGGGAGCGCAGAAGATACGCAGTATTTT. This sequence encodes CSARVGSAEDTQYF.

The chain is built from TRBV24-1 and TRBJ2-1, with 11 bases identical to TRBD2. The CDR3 runs to 15 residues. Germline assignment: CDR1 KGHDR and CDR2 SFDVKD. Trimming at V came to 5 bases and at J to 8 bases, leaving 7 bases not matched to a gene. In nucleotides, the CDR3 is TGTGCCACCAGTGCCACTAGCGGGAGTCTCGATGAGCAGTTCTTC. Protein sequence: CATSATSGSLDEQFF.

The V and J genes are TRBV30 and TRBJ1-1; D call uncertain. Between the trimmed V and J ends, which lost 0 bases and 11 bases, there was a span of 22 bases. This CDR3 is 15 amino acids long. In germline, CDR1 is GTSNPN, CDR2 SVGIG (reference sequence). The CDR3 DNA is TGTGCCTGGAGTGTACCGGGAAGACTCCACCGCGGGGCTTTCTTT. Its protein is CAWSVPGRLHRGAFF.

The chain recombines TRBV9 with TRBJ1-1; D perhaps matches TRBD1 (5 bases). The V end lost 0 bases, the J end lost 6 bases, and 9 bases lay between the germline ends. In germline, CDR1 is SGDLS, CDR2 YYNGEE. This CDR3 comprises 13 residues. The chain's CDR3 is CASSVAQGAEAFF. In DNA, the CDR3 is TGTGCCAGCAGCGTAGCCCAGGGTGCTGAAGCTTTCTTT.